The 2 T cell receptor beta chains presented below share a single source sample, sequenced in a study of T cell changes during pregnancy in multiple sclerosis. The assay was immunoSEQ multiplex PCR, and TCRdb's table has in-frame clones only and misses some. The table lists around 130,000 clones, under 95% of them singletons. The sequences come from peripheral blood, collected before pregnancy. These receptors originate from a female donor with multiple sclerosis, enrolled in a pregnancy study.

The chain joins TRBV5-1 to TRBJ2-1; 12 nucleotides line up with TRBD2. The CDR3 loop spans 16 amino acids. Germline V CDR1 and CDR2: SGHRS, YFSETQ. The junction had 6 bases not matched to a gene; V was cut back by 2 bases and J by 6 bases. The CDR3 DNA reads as TGCGCCAGCAGCTTCACCGGGACTAGCGGGCCCAATGAGCAGTTCTTC. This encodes CASSFTGTSGPNEQFF.

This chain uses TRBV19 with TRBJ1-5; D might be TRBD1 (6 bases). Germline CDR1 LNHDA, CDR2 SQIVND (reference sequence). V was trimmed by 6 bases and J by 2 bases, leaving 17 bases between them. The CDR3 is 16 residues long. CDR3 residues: CASRRRDPGGNQPQHF. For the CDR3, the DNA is TGTGCCAGTAGGCGCCGGGACCCAGGGGGCAATCAGCCCCAGCATTTT.